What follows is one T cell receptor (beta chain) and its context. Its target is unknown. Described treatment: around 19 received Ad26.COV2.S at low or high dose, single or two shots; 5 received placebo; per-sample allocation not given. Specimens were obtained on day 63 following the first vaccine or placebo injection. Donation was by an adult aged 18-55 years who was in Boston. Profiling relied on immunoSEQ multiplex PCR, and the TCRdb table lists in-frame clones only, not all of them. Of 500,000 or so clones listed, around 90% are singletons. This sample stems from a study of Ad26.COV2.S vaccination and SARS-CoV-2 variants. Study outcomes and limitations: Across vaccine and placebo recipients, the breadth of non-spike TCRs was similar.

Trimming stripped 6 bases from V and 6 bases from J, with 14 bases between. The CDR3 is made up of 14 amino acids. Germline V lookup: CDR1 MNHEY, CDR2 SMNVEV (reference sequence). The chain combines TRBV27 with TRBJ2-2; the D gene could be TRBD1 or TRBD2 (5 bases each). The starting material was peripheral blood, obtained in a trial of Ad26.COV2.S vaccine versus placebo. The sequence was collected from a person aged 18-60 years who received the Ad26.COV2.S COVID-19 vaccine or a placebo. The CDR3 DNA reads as TGTGCCAGCAGCCCTCGAGGGGTAGCCGGGGAGCTGTTTTTT. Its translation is CASSPRGVAGELFF.